The source of this T cell receptor beta chain is a study of early T cells in non-severe SARS-CoV-2 infection. About the study: Unsorted whole-blood RNA was sequenced in bulk, leaving chains unpaired.

Germline V gene data show CDR1 as SGHVS and CDR2 as FQNEAQ. Trimming took off 5 bases at V and 0 bases at J, with 11 bases between the two ends. The CDR3 covers 14 residues. Of note for this clonotype: Its cognate antigen is unknown.

Unique molecular identifiers were added to individual cDNA molecules. From the 5' RACE reads, TCRdb called clonotypes with MiXCR, one entry per CDR3 protein. The sample holds 35,000 to 55,000 distinct CDR3 sequences, 11% seen once. General observations from the study: Matching with VDJdb favored anti-spike CD8 responses (missing private and CD4 specificities).

This chain links TRBV7-8 with TRBJ2-7; possibly TRBD1 or TRBD2 for D (5 bases each). Sequencing used whole blood. The sequence derives from an adult who was a healthcare worker with PCR-confirmed SARS-CoV-2 infection or an uninfected control (not recorded which). Written as DNA, the CDR3 is TGTGCCAGCAGCCCGGGACCAAGCTCCTACGAGCAGTACTTC. Translated: CASSPGPSSYEQYF.